Listed here are 27 T cell receptor beta chains from one sample, sequenced in a study of blood T cell repertoires in COVID-19. Produced via immunoSEQ multiplex PCR; TCRdb's table is partial and in-frame only. The data hold some 57,000 clones, with 82% observed a single time. The sample consisted of peripheral blood. The receptors were sampled from an elderly man with COVID-19, enrolled during active disease.

This chain connects TRBV5-1 to TRBJ1-3; D gene ambiguous. In germline, CDR1 is SGHRS, CDR2 YFSETQ. This CDR3 has 16 amino acids. Trimming cost V 0 bases and J 1 base, with 11 bases left between them. The chain's CDR3 is CASSLDGGVSGNTIYF. CDR3 bases: TGCGCCAGCAGCTTGGATGGCGGCGTTTCTGGAAACACCATATATTTT.

The genes are TRBV4-3 and TRBJ1-2; D gene unclear. Germline V gene lookup returns CDR1 LGHNA and CDR2 YSLEER. V was trimmed by 3 bases and J by 2 bases, leaving 10 bases between them. The CDR3 has 14 residues. Here the CDR3 DNA reads TGCGCCAGCAGCCATTCGGGAAAAAACTATGGCTACACCTTC. Its protein is CASSHSGKNYGYTF.

V is TRBV5-6 and J is TRBJ2-7; possibly TRBD2 for D (5 bases). This CDR3 has 14 amino acids. Germline CDR1 SGHDT, CDR2 YYEEEE. V was shortened by 0 bases and J by 0 bases, with 7 bases between the two germline ends. DNA of the CDR3: TGTGCCAGCAGCTTGGCGGGGAGCTCCTACGAGCAGTACGTC. Its protein is CASSLAGSSYEQYV.

The J gene is TRBJ1-2, the V gene TRBV4-3, with TRBD1 matching 8 bases. The V gene end was trimmed by 0 bases and the J gene end by 8 bases; junction bases not matched to a gene: 5. This CDR3 region has 14 residues. CDR1 and CDR2 from the germline V gene are LGHNA and YSLEER. The CDR3 DNA sequence: TGCGCCAGCAGCCAAGACAGGGGGCGCAGGGGCTACACCTTC. Protein product: CASSQDRGRRGYTF.

V is TRBV5-1 and J is TRBJ1-2; 8 bases fit TRBD1. The CDR3 runs 16 residues. The V and J ends lost 0 bases and 4 bases, in that order; junction bases with no gene match: 8. Germline V gene sequence: CDR1 SGHRS, CDR2 YFSETQ. CDR3 bases: TGCGCCAGCAGCTTGGGAGCAGGGGGCGATGGCTATGGCTACACCTTC. The encoded protein is CASSLGAGGDGYGYTF.

This clone was observed once. This chain links TRBV5-6 with TRBJ2-2; D remains ambiguous. The V and J ends lost 7 bases and 0 bases respectively, with 13 bases between them. This CDR3 is built from 15 residues. Germline CDR1 SGHDT, CDR2 YYEEEE. CDR3 sequence (DNA): TGTGCCAGCTCTCCGGGTCCTGCGAACACCGGGGAGCTGTTTTTT. It translates to CASSPGPANTGELFF.

This clone appeared once. This rearrangement joins TRBV28 to TRBJ1-5; tentatively, D is TRBD1 (5 bases). Trimming took off 6 bases at V and 5 bases at J, with 11 bases between the two ends. Germline loops: CDR1 MDHEN, CDR2 SYDVKM. The CDR3 totals 13 residues. The CDR3 DNA follows: TGTGCCAGCAGACCAGGGTGGGATCAGCCCCAGCATTTT. Translation: CASRPGWDQPQHF. Together with reference TRBV28 and TRBJ1-5, the CDR3 gives the full variable domain: DVKVTQSSRYLVKRTGEKVFLECVQDMDHENMFWYRQDPGLGLRLIYFSYDVKMKEKGDIPEGYSVSREKKERFSLILESASTNQTSMYLCASRPGWDQPQHFGDGTRLSIL.

The CDR3 sequence is CASSPTGVTEAFF. The CDR3 coding sequence is TGTGCCAGCAGCCCGACAGGGGTTACTGAAGCTTTCTTT. The rearrangement links TRBV13 to TRBJ1-1, with TRBD1 identical over 8 bases. Germline-derived CDR1 and CDR2 are PRHDT and FYEKMQ (reference sequence). The J segment lost 5 bases and the V segment lost 5 bases, leaving 4 bases of the junction unmatched. The CDR3 is 13 amino acids. The entire variable domain, with the rest obtained from reference TRBV13 and TRBJ1-1, is as follows: AAGVIQSPRHLIKEKRETATLKCYPIPRHDTVYWYQQGPGQDPQFLISFYEKMQSDKGSIPDRFSAQQFSDYHSELNMSSLELGDSALYFCASSPTGVTEAFFGQGTRLTVV.

The V gene is TRBV11-2, the J gene TRBJ1-4, with TRBD1 matching over 7 bases. The CDR3 runs 15 residues. V lost 4 bases and J lost 8; bases outside the gene matches: 10. Germline lookup yields CDR1 SGHAT and CDR2 FQNNGV. The CDR3 sequence is CASSSLGTVGEKLFF. DNA for the CDR3: TGTGCCAGCAGCTCCCTTGGGACAGTTGGGGAAAAACTGTTTTTT. Complete variable domain (other parts from reference TRBV11-2 and TRBJ1-4): EAGVAQSPRYKIIEKRQSVAFWCNPISGHATLYWYQQILGQGPKLLIQFQNNGVVDDSQLPKDRFSAERLKGVDSTLKIQPAKLEDSAVYLCASSSLGTVGEKLFFGSGTQLSVL.

The chain links TRBV7-7 to TRBJ2-2; TRBD1 aligns across 7 bases. Germline CDR1 SSHAT, CDR2 FNYEAQ (reference sequence). Trimming cost V 10 bases and J 2 bases; bases outside gene matches: 7. CDR3 length: 14 amino acids. CDR3 sequence reads: CAIKGAVNTGELFF. CDR3 nucleotide sequence: TGTGCCATCAAGGGGGCAGTCAACACCGGGGAGCTGTTTTTT.

The chain couples TRBV4-3 to TRBJ1-2; D is perhaps TRBD1 (6 bases). Germline loops: CDR1 LGHNA, CDR2 YSLEER. V was pared by 0 bases and J by 3 bases, with 8 bases between. This CDR3 spans 14 amino acids. Written as DNA, the CDR3 is TGCGCCAGCAGCCAAGAACCAGGGGACTATGGCTACACCTTC. Its protein is CASSQEPGDYGYTF.

The CDR3 bases are TGCGCCAGCAGTGGGAGAGGGAACACTGCCTACGGGCAGTACGTC. Translated: CASSGRGNTAYGQYV. The chain employs TRBV10-2 and TRBJ2-7, with D perhaps matching TRBD2 (5 bases). The CDR3 covers 15 residues. Per the germline V gene, CDR1 is WSHSY and CDR2 is SAAADI.

This chain connects TRBV27 to TRBJ2-6; 8 nucleotides align to TRBD1. Germline CDR1 reads MNHEY; CDR2 reads SMNVEV (reference sequence). CDR3 length: 15 residues. Trimming at V came to 10 bases and at J to 2 bases, leaving 7 bases not matched to a gene. The CDR3 nucleotides read TGTGCCACCCGGGACAGGCTGGCTGGGGCCAACGTCCTGACTTTC. Its translation is CATRDRLAGANVLTF.

The rearrangement uses TRBV30 and TRBJ1-6; 7 nucleotides agree with TRBD1. CDR1 GTSNPN and CDR2 SVGIG come from the germline V gene (reference sequence). The CDR3 is made up of 17 amino acids. Unmatched junction bases numbered 9, after V lost 4 bases and J lost 0 bases. CDR3 sequence reads: CAWKDEYRGSYNSPLHF. The CDR3 bases are TGTGCCTGGAAGGATGAGTACAGGGGCTCCTATAATTCACCCCTCCACTTT.

This chain connects TRBV28 to TRBJ2-1; 7 bases align to TRBD1. The CDR3 has 15 amino acids. Trimming cost V 8 bases and J 4 bases; bases outside gene matches: 11. The germline V gene has CDR1 MDHEN and CDR2 SYDVKM. DNA for the CDR3: TGTGCCAGCCGAAGGGCAGGGGGAGCTTACAATGAGCAGTTCTTC. This codes for CASRRAGGAYNEQFF.

This clone was counted many times. The chain joins TRBV4-2 to TRBJ2-3; the D gene is possibly TRBD1 (6 bases). Germline CDR1 and CDR2: LGHNA and YNFKEQ. This CDR3 is 15 amino acids long. V lost 1 base to trimming and J lost 1 base, with 9 bases between them. In nucleotides, the CDR3 is TGTGCCAGCAGCCAAGGCTCAGGGGGCACAGATACGCAGTATTTT. Translation gives CASSQGSGGTDTQYF.

V is TRBV27 and J is TRBJ1-2, with 7 positions matching TRBD1. Germline-derived CDR1 and CDR2 are MNHEY and SMNVEV (reference sequence). This CDR3 has 14 residues. V dropped 0 bases and J dropped 4; count of bases not matched to a gene: 2. The CDR3 is CASSLSRDSYGYTF. DNA for the CDR3: TGTGCCAGCAGTTTATCCCGGGACAGCTATGGCTACACCTTC.

The chain uses TRBV27 and TRBJ1-6; D is possibly TRBD1 (5 bases). The V gene lost 6 bases and the J gene lost 7 bases, with 16 bases spanning the gap. CDR1 and CDR2 from the germline V gene are MNHEY and SMNVEV (reference sequence). The CDR3 length is 15 residues. The CDR3 region is CASSPAQGANSPLHF. CDR3 DNA: TGTGCCAGCAGCCCCGCCCAAGGGGCCAATTCACCCCTCCACTTT.

The chain joins TRBV30 to TRBJ1-2; possibly TRBD1 for D (6 bases). This CDR3 spans 16 amino acids. Germline V gene data show CDR1 as GTSNPN and CDR2 as SVGIG (reference sequence). V was shortened by 3 bases and J by 2 bases, with 19 bases between the two germline ends. The DNA of the CDR3 is TGTGCCTGGAGGGGATCCGCAGGGGCGTCAAACTATGGCTACACCTTC. Translated, it gives CAWRGSAGASNYGYTF.

The gene calls are TRBV27 and TRBJ2-1, with D perhaps matching TRBD2 (7 bases). Germline values: CDR1 MNHEY, CDR2 SMNVEV (reference sequence). The CDR3 is 15 residues long. V lost 8 bases, J lost 0 bases, and 14 bases lay in between. CDR3 amino acids: CASRRGGFSYNEQFF. CDR3 in DNA: TGTGCCAGCCGTAGGGGGGGTTTCTCCTACAATGAGCAGTTCTTC.

The genes are TRBV5-1 and TRBJ2-4, with TRBD2 matching 10 bases. V shed 3 bases, J shed 9 bases, and the junction held 6 bases outside the gene matches. Germline V CDR1 and CDR2: SGHRS, YFSETQ. The CDR3 is 14 amino acids. The CDR3 here is CASSSAGGPTIQYF. The CDR3 bases are TGCGCCAGCAGCTCAGCGGGAGGGCCGACCATTCAGTACTTC.

This clone was observed a few times. V is TRBV7-9 and J is TRBJ1-5; the D is unclear. The length of the CDR3 is 16 residues. With 1 base removed from V and 2 bases from J, the gap between germline ends came to 12 bases. Per the germline V gene, CDR1 is SEHNR and CDR2 is FQNEAQ (reference sequence). CDR3 sequence reads: CASSLGGPEGNQPQHF. In nucleotides, the CDR3 is TGTGCCAGCAGCTTAGGAGGCCCGGAAGGCAATCAGCCCCAGCATTTT.

This clone came up once. The V and J genes are TRBV24-1 and TRBJ2-1, with TRBD2 matching over 9 bases. V dropped 8 bases and J dropped 7; count of bases not matched to a gene: 11. Germline CDR1 and CDR2: KGHDR and SFDVKD. This CDR3 is 15 amino acids long. Here the CDR3 reads CATKAAGGPMNEQFF. DNA for the CDR3: TGTGCCACCAAGGCCGCGGGGGGGCCTATGAATGAGCAGTTCTTC.

The genes are TRBV5-1 and TRBJ1-2; 7 nucleotides agree with TRBD1. This CDR3 spans 14 amino acids. From germline, CDR1 is SGHRS and CDR2 YFSETQ. V was pared by 0 bases and J by 3 bases, with 2 bases of the junction left unmatched. CDR3 in DNA: TGCGCCAGCAGCTTGGGAGGGACAGACTATGGCTACACCTTC. Translating it yields CASSLGGTDYGYTF.

The chain employs TRBV5-4 and TRBJ2-3, with a possible D match to TRBD1 (5 bases). Trimming took off 2 bases at V and 6 bases at J, with 7 bases between the two ends. This CDR3 spans 12 amino acids. Germline V gene data show CDR1 as SGHNT and CDR2 as YYREEE (reference sequence). The CDR3 nucleotides are TGTGCCAGCAGCTTCAGGGCGGATACGCAGTATTTT. Protein: CASSFRADTQYF.

CDR3 protein: CSARVTSGTSGELFF. CDR3 nucleotide sequence: TGCAGCGCGAGAGTCACTAGCGGTACAAGCGGGGAGCTGTTTTTT. This chain connects TRBV29-1 to TRBJ2-2, with 8 bases identical to TRBD2. CDR1 and CDR2 from the germline V gene are SQVTM and ANQGSEA. The trim removed 7 bases at V and 7 bases at J, leaving 14 bases unmatched. This CDR3 has 15 amino acids.

This clone showed up just a few times. The V and J genes are TRBV5-1 and TRBJ1-3; 7 nucleotides line up with TRBD1. Germline values: CDR1 SGHRS, CDR2 YFSETQ. Trimming took 4 bases from V and 0 from J; bases not matched to a gene: 7. This CDR3 has 16 amino acids. The CDR3 here is CASSQTGVSSGNTIYF. CDR3 in DNA: TGCGCCAGCAGCCAAACAGGGGTTTCCTCTGGAAACACCATATATTTT.